A selection of T cell receptor beta chains follows, all from one sample in a study of post-analysis software for immune sequencing data. TCRdb re-called the PCR reads through MiXCR, storing one row per CDR3 protein. The sample has 700,000 to 900,000 distinct CDR3 sequences, roughly 46% seen once; the top ten hold just under 5%. Input material: blood. These receptor sequences come from a girl aged 10 to 17 with multiple sclerosis. CDR3s include the opening cysteine and the closing phenylalanine or tryptophan. D genes are given only for firm matches. Only some rows state a clone size, as once, few, many or a class for expanded clones.

CDR3: CASSLGGSSGMETQYF
DNA: TGTGCCAGCAGCCTCGGAGGGAGTAGCGGGATGGAGACCCAGTACTTC
D: TRBD2
V: TRBV4-2
J: TRBJ2-5
length: 16
size: -

CDR3: CAPSPGPISYEQYF
DNA: TGTGCCCCCTCGCCAGGACCAATTTCGTACGAGCAGTACTTC
D: -
V: TRBV6-1
J: TRBJ2-7
length: 14
size: -

CDR3: CASSLAVGGGEETQYF
DNA: TGCGCCAGCAGCTTGGCCGTGGGAGGGGGCGAAGAGACCCAGTACTTC
D: -
V: TRBV5-1
J: TRBJ2-5
length: 16
size: few

CDR3: CSAPLGPAGVGYTF
DNA: TGCAGTGCTCCTTTAGGGCCGGCGGGTGTCGGCTACACCTTC
D: -
V: TRBV20-1
J: TRBJ1-2
length: 14
size: -

CDR3: CASSSGTVTEQFF
DNA: TGTGCCAGCAGCTCCGGGACAGTAACTGAGCAGTTCTTC
D: TRBD1
V: TRBV7-6
J: TRBJ2-1
length: 13
size: -

CDR3: CASSFTRLTDTYEQYF
DNA: TGCGCCAGCAGCTTTACGAGGCTGACAGATACCTACGAGCAGTACTTC
D: -
V: TRBV5-1
J: TRBJ2-7
length: 16
size: -

CDR3: CSALWTSGRNEQFF
DNA: TGCAGTGCTCTCTGGACTAGCGGGAGGAATGAGCAGTTCTTC
D: TRBD2
V: TRBV20-1
J: TRBJ2-1
length: 14
size: -

CDR3: CATSDTTGAGANVLTF
DNA: TGTGCCACCAGTGATACCACAGGGGCGGGGGCCAACGTCCTGACTTTC
D: TRBD1
V: TRBV24-1
J: TRBJ2-6
length: 16
size: few

CDR3: CASTLAGAETQYF
DNA: TGTGCCAGCACCTTAGCAGGGGCAGAGACCCAGTACTTC
D: -
V: TRBV6-2/TRBV6-3
J: TRBJ2-5
length: 13
size: -

CDR3: CASSFGVSEQYF
DNA: TGTGCCAGCAGTTTTGGCGTTTCCGAGCAGTACTTC
D: -
V: TRBV12-3/TRBV12-4
J: TRBJ2-7
length: 12
size: -

CDR3: CATSRDPDGSYEQYF
DNA: TGTGCCACCAGCAGAGATCCGGACGGGTCCTACGAGCAGTACTTC
D: -
V: TRBV15
J: TRBJ2-7
length: 15
size: once

CDR3: CAGSPFTGPQEAQYF
DNA: TGTGCCGGCTCACCATTCACAGGGCCTCAAGAAGCCCAGTACTTC
D: -
V: TRBV18
J: TRBJ2-7
length: 15
size: -